The T cell receptor (beta chain) under discussion was sequenced for a study of blood T cell repertoires in COVID-19 (dated by TCRdb to the early 2020s). Some background on the complete study: Samples from collaborators originated in the United States, Italy and Spain and spanned both the acute and convalescent phases of COVID-19. The prospective study material was composed of cDNA or gDNA derived from T cells, B-cell-depleted T cells, or PBMCs. Deeply sampled blood TCRbeta repertoires from subjects exposed to, actively infected with, or recovered from COVID-19 were included in the dataset. The repertoires were made available in a free public database intended to serve as a resource for research on the immune response to SARS-CoV-2. Samples came from the ongoing ImmuneRACE study (first 160 participants) plus 1,254 subjects from 6 global collaborators. The sample metadata nearly always contained a de-identified subject ID, COVID-19 status, age in years and sex. Where HLA class I and class II types were available, the types were taken from metadata supplied by the sample provider, not from assay-based typing. Study-level results and caveats: The amount of clinical and demographic metadata varied by source and participant and was provided uncurated.

Each collaborating institution followed its own protocols to collect whole blood in K2EDTA tubes. Collaborator samples were shipped for TCRbeta analysis as frozen whole blood, isolated PBMCs, or DNA extracted from either sample type. Comment on this clone: The antigen it recognizes is unknown. No much larger clonotype is one base removed from it; base qualities were not supplied.

TCRbeta CDR3 regions were amplified from genomic DNA using the immunoSEQ Assay, a bias-controlled multiplex PCR. As for the authors' bioinformatics: Nucleated cell counts per sample were estimated from amplification of reference gene primers within the assay. To quantify the absolute abundance of each unique TCRbeta CDR3 rearrangement, sequence reads were collapsed and filtered. For each sample, productive Simpson clonality was calculated by taking the square root of Simpson's diversity index across productive rearrangements. TCRdb obtained this table from immuneACCESS and retained in-frame rearrangements with V and J assigned. These tables miss some clones; where compared with another copy, unresolved V genes account for less than half of the shortfall, and the remainder is unexplained. V, J and clone size are those of that table, while D and trimming were read from the DNA. The sample contains about 140,000 clones, around 72% of them found a single time. Of the sample, about 1.8% falls within the top ten clones.

Including the terminal cysteine and phenylalanine, the CDR3 comprises 14 residues. The kept DNA is CDR3 alone, 42 bases in frame from the first base. V is clipped by 3 bases and J by 2 bases, and the sequence between their germline boundaries is 9 bases long. From the germline V gene, CDR1 is SNHLY and CDR2 is FYNNEI. Recombination joined TRBV2 with TRBJ2-3, with a tentative D gene TRBD2 over 5 matching bases. The TCR was taken from a woman aged 55-75 years with acute or convalescent COVID-19. Sequenced material: peripheral blood. The nucleotide sequence is TGTGCCAGCAGTGACGAGCGGATCACAGATACGCAGTATTTT. The resulting protein is CASSDERITDTQYF.